What follows is one T cell receptor (beta chain) and its context. The sample holds one count of this clone. Its antigen remains undetermined. No much larger clone exists at a distance of one base, and base qualities are not known. This specimen comes from a study of PD-L1 blockade in urothelial cancer (dated by TCRdb to about 2017). Turning to the overall study: All patients started therapy around 2014 and received atezolizumab 1,200 mg intravenously every 3 weeks. About 90% of the roughly 29 patients were males with bladder-origin urothelial cancer, and about 60% of the 29 reported a prior smoking history. Patients had an ECOG performance status of 0 or 1 and had received between 0 and 3 prior chemotherapy regimens. Blood samples were analyzed at 3 weeks after treatment start (second dose) and at 6 weeks after treatment start. Blood samples gave median yields of around 150,000 T cells and 82,636 unique TCRs, along with a median clonality of 0.080. The study was an exploratory multi-omic analysis of somatic, immune and clinical correlates of response to PD-L1 blockade with atezolizumab in urothelial cancer. Pretreatment tumor samples and matched peripheral blood, collected serially before and after atezolizumab treatment, underwent TCR sequencing. Progression-free survival longer than 6 months counted as durable clinical benefit, and TCR features were additionally tested against both progression-free and overall survival. In the same patients who had TCR sequencing, pretreatment tumors also underwent whole exome sequencing and RNA sequencing. Durable clinical benefit was achieved by nine patients but not by the remaining 20. Under 30 patients had pretreatment blood TCR-seq, about 24 had at least one posttreatment blood collection, and about 24 had tumor TCR-seq.

The paper as a whole reports these results and caveats: Improved progression-free and overall survival was found to be associated with pretreatment peripheral blood TCR clonality below the median. Patients with durable benefit showed greater expansion of tumor-associated TCR clones in peripheral blood 3 weeks after starting treatment (n ≈ 21, p = 0.022). Because the sample size was small (n ≈ 27) and many exploratory analyses were performed, the results are intended to be hypothesis-generating.

The time point label here, explained by the study, means: peripheral blood 6 weeks after treatment start. A total of around 30 patients with locally advanced or metastatic urothelial carcinoma, treated at Memorial Sloan Kettering on a trial protocol, made up the cohort. Peripheral blood mononuclear cells were collected pretreatment and during treatment, at between 1 and 8 total time points per patient. The Qiagen DNeasy Blood extraction kit was used to purify genomic DNA from total PBMCs and tumor samples. PBMCs were collected pretreatment and during treatment, and were isolated and stored as previously described. To estimate absolute template abundance from read counts, synthetic TCR analog templates were spiked into each PCR. The immunoSEQ assay used bias-controlled V and J gene primers to amplify TCRbeta CDR3 regions from genomic DNA. Rearranged TCRbeta segments were sequenced at approximately 20X coverage. In the authors' own workflow: Sequencing errors were corrected by clustering and CDR3s were annotated against IMGT to assign V, D and J genes. Only productive TCRbeta rearrangements were used in downstream analyses, excluding out-of-frame or stop-codon sequences. To compute clonality, Shannon entropy was normalized by the log of the number of unique productive sequences and then subtracted from one. Clones differing between time points or between blood and tumor were identified using Fisher's exact test with Benjamini-Hochberg correction, with an adjusted p below 0.01 applied as the threshold. Entries here come from immuneACCESS through TCRdb and include only in-frame sequences with V and J called. Some clones fail to appear in such tables; in the studies checked, an unresolved V gene covers under half of the shortfall, and the cause of the remainder is unknown. The DNA gave D and trimming, while V, J and clone size come from that table. The sample records tens of thousands of clones, under 90% of which are singletons. The ten largest clonotypes hold about 3% of the sample.

Taken from cysteine to phenylalanine, the CDR3 has 14 residues. CDR3 DNA is the only sequence kept; it has 42 bases, read in frame from the first base. The sample consisted of PBMCs, taken around atezolizumab (anti-PD-L1) treatment. Rearrangement joined TRBV21-1 to TRBJ2-1; the D call TRBD2 from the table was never checked on the DNA. TRBV21-1 is assigned pseudogene status. The origin of this receptor is a man between 65 and 85 years old with urothelial cancer. The CDR3 reads as follows: CASSKEGLYNEQFF. The nucleotides read TGTGCCAGCAGCAAAGAAGGACTTTACAATGAGCAGTTCTTC.